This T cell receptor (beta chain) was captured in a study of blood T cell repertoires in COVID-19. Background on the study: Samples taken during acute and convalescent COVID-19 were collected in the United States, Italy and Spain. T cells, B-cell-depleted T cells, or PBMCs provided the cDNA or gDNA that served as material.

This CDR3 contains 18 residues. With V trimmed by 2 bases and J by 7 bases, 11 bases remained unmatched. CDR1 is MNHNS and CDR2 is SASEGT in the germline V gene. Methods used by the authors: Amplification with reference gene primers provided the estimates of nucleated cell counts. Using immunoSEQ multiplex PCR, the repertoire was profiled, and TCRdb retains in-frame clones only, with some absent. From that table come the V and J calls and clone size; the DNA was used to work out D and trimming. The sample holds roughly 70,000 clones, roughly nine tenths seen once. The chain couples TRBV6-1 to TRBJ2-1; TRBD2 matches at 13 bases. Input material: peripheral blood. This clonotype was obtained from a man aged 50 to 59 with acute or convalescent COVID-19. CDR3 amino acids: CASSEFGAGLAGKNEQFF. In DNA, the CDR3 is TGTGCCAGCAGTGAATTCGGGGCGGGACTAGCGGGAAAGAATGAGCAGTTCTTC.